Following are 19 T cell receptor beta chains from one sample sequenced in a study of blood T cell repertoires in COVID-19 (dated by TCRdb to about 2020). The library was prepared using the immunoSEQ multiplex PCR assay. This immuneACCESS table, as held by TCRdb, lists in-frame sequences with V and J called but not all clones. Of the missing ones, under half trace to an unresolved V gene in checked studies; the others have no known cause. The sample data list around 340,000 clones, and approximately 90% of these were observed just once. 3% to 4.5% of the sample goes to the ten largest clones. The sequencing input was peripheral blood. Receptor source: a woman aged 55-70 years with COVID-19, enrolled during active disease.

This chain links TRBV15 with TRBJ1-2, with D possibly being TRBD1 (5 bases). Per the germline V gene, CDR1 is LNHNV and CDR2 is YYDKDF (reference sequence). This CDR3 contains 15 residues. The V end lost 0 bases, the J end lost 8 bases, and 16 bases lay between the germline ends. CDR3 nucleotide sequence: TGTGCCACCAGCAGAGATCCCAGGACACTAAGAGGCTACACCTTC. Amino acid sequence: CATSRDPRTLRGYTF.

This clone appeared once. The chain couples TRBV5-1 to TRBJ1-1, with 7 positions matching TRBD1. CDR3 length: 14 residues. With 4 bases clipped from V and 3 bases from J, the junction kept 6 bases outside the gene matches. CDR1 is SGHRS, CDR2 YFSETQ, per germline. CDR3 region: CASSRTGVDTEAFF. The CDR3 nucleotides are TGCGCCAGCAGCCGAACAGGGGTGGACACTGAAGCTTTCTTT.

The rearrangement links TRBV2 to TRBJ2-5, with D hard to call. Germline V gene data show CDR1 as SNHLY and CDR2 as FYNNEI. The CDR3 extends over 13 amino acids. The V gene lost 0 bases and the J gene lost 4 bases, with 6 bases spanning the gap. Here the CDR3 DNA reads TGTGCCAGCAGTGAAGCGGCTGGAGAGACCCAGTACTTC. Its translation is CASSEAAGETQYF.

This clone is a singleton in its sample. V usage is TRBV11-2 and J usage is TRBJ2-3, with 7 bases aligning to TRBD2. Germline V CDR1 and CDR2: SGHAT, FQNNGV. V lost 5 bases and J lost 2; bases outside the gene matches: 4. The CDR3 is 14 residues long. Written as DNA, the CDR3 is TGTGCCAGCAGCCCGGGACTATCCACAGATACGCAGTATTTT. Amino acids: CASSPGLSTDTQYF. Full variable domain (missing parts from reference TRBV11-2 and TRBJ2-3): EAGVAQSPRYKIIEKRQSVAFWCNPISGHATLYWYQQILGQGPKLLIQFQNNGVVDDSQLPKDRFSAERLKGVDSTLKIQPAKLEDSAVYLCASSPGLSTDTQYFGPGTRLTVL.

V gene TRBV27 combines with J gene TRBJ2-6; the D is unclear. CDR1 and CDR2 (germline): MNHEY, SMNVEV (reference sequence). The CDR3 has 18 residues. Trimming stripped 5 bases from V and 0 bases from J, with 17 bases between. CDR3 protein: CASSPRTPDFSGANVLTF. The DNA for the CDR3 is TGTGCCAGCAGTCCCCGCACGCCAGACTTCTCTGGGGCCAACGTCCTGACTTTC.

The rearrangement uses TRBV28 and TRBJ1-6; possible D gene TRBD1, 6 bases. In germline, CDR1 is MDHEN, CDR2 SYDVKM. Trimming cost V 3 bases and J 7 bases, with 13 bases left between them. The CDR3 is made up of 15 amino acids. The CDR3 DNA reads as TGTGCCAGCAGTTTTGGTTGGGGGACAAATTCACCCCTCCACTTT. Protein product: CASSFGWGTNSPLHF.

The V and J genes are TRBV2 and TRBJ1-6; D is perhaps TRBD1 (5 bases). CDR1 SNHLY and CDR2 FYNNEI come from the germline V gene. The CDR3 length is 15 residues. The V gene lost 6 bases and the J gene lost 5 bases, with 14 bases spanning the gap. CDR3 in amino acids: CASRGQGLDNSPLHF. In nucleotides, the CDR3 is TGTGCCAGCAGGGGGCAGGGACTAGATAATTCACCCCTCCACTTT. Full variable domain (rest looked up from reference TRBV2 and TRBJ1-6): EPEVTQTPSHQVTQMGQEVILRCVPISNHLYFYWYRQILGQKVEFLVSFYNNEISEKSEIFDDQFSVERPDGSNFTLKIRSTKLEDSAMYFCASRGQGLDNSPLHFGNGTRLTVT.

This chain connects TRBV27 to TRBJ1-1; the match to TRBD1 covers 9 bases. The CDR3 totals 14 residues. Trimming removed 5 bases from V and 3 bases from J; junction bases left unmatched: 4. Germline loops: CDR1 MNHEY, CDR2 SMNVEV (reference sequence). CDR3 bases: TGTGCCAGCAGTCGCCGGGACAGGGACACTGAAGCTTTCTTT. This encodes CASSRRDRDTEAFF.

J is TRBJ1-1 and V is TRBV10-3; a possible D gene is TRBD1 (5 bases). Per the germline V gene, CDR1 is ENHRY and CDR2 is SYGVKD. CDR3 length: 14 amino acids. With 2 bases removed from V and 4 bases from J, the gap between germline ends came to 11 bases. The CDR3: CAISERGYGTEAFF. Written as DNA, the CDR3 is TGTGCCATCAGTGAGAGGGGCTATGGCACTGAAGCTTTCTTT.

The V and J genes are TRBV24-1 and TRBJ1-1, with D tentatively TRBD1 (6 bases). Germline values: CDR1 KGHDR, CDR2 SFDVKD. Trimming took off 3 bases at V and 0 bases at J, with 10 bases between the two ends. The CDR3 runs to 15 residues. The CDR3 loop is CATSDRQAMNTEAFF. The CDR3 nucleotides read TGTGCCACCAGTGATAGACAGGCTATGAACACTGAAGCTTTCTTT.

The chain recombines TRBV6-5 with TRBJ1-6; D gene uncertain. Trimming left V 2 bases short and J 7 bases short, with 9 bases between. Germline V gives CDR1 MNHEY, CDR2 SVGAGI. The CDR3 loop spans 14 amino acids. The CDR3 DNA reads TGTGCCAGCAGTTACCGAGGGCGCAATTCACCCCTCCACTTT. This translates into CASSYRGRNSPLHF.

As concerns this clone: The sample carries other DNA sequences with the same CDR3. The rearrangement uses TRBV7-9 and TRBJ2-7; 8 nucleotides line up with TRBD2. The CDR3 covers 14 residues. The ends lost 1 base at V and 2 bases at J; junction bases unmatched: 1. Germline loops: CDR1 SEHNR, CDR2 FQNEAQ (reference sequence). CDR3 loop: CASSLGGGPYEQYF. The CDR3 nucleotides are TGTGCCAGCAGCTTAGGCGGGGGGCCCTACGAGCAGTACTTC. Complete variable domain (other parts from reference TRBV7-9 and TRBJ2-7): DTGVSQNPRHKITKRGQNVTFRCDPISEHNRLYWYRQTLGQGPEFLTYFQNEAQLEKSRLLSDRFSAERPKGSFSTLEIQRTEQGDSAMYLCASSLGGGPYEQYFGPGTRLTVT.

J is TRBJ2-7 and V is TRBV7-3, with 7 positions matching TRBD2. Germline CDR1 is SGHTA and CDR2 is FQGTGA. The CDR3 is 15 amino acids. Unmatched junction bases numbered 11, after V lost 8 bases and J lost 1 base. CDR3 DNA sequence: TGTGCCAGCTCTTTGGGGGGGACCGGGTCCTACGAGCAGTACTTC. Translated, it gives CASSLGGTGSYEQYF. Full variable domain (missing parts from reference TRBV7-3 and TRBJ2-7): GAGVSQTPSNKVTEKGKYVELRCDPISGHTALYWYRQSLGQGPEFLIYFQGTGAADDSGLPNDRFFAVRPEGSVSTLKIQRTERGDSAVYLCASSLGGTGSYEQYFGPGTRLTVT.

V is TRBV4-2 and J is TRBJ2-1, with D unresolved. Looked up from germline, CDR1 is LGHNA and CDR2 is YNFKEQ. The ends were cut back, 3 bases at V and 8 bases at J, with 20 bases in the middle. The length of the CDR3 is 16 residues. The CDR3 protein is CASSQTLALTSDEQFF. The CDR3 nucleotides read TGTGCCAGCAGCCAGACCCTCGCACTAACCTCCGATGAGCAGTTCTTC.

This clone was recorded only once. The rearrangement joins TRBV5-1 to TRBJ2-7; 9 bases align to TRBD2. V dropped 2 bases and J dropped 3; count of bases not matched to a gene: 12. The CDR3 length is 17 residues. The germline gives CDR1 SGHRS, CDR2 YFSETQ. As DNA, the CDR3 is TGCGCCAGCAGCTTTAGGGGAGGGACTAGCAGGATCTACGAGCAGTACTTC. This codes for CASSFRGGTSRIYEQYF.

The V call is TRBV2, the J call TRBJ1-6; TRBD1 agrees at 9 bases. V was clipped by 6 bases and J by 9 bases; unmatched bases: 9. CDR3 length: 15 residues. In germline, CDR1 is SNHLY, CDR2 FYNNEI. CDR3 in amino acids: CASRGAGQGRSPLHF. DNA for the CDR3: TGTGCCAGCAGGGGAGCGGGACAGGGACGTTCACCCCTCCACTTT.

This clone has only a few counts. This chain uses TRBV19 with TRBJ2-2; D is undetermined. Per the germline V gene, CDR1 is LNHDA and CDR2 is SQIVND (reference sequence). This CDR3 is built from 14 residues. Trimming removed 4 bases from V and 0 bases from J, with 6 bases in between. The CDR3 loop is CASSNGANTGELFF. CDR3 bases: TGTGCCAGTAGTAATGGAGCGAACACCGGGGAGCTGTTTTTT.

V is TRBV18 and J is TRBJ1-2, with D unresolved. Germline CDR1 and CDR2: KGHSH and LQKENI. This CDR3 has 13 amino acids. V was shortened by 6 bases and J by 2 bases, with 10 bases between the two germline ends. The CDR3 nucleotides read TGTGCCAGCTCTCCCGACGGGAACTATGGCTACACCTTC. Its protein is CASSPDGNYGYTF.

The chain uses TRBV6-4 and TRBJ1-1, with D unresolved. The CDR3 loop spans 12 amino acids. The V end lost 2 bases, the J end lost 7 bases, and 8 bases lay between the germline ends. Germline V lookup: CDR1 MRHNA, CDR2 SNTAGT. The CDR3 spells CASSDMLIEAFF. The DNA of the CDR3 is TGTGCCAGCAGTGACATGTTAATTGAAGCTTTCTTT.